This T cell receptor (beta chain) was sequenced for a study of shared clonotypes between healthy human individuals. V was shortened by 5 bases and J by 5 bases, with 18 bases between the two germline ends. CDR1 is MNHEY and CDR2 is SMNVEV in the germline V gene (reference sequence). This CDR3 comprises 15 residues. TCRdb's copy holds only in-frame clones and misses some; the assay was immunoSEQ multiplex PCR. The repertoire holds about 460,000 clones, with roughly three quarters as singletons. This receptor was obtained from a woman between 40 and 50 years old in good health. Some clones in this sample may be carry-over from other donors' samples. Sequenced: PBMCs. This chain joins TRBV27 and TRBJ1-1, with a possible D match to TRBD1 (6 bases). The chain's CDR3 is CASSPLAGVRTEAFF. In DNA form, the CDR3 reads TGTGCCAGCAGTCCTCTCGCAGGGGTCAGGACTGAAGCTTTCTTT.